The 27 T cell receptor beta chains listed next were all sequenced from one sample in a study of cytomegalovirus exposure and HLA in healthy donors. PCR primers comprised 60 Vbeta and 13 Jbeta primers. Generated by immunoSEQ multiplex PCR, the TCRdb table keeps only in-frame clones and is missing some. The data hold 120,000 or so clones, with 80% observed a single time. The specimen was PBMCs. The receptor source for this set is a man aged 50 to 59 in good health and CMV-seronegative.

V is TRBV6-6 and J is TRBJ2-7; tentatively, D is TRBD2 (5 bases). Germline-derived CDR1 and CDR2 are MNHNY and SVGAGI (reference sequence). The CDR3 sequence is 12 residues long. With 0 bases removed from V and 7 bases from J, the gap between germline ends came to 7 bases. CDR3 region: CASSYSTGEQYF. The CDR3 region has the DNA TGTGCCAGCAGTTACTCGACGGGGGAGCAGTACTTC.

V and J are TRBV4-3 and TRBJ2-7; TRBD2 agrees at 11 bases. The CDR3 is 15 amino acids. Germline assignment: CDR1 LGHNA and CDR2 YSLEER. J gave up 2 bases and V 3 bases, and 3 bases lay outside the gene matches. The CDR3 DNA sequence: TGCGCCAGCAGCCAGGGGACTAGCGGAACCTACGAGCAGTACTTC. It yields the protein CASSQGTSGTYEQYF.

The chain recombines TRBV29-1 with TRBJ2-3, with 12 bases matching TRBD2. This CDR3 region has 13 residues. Per the germline V gene, CDR1 is SQVTM and CDR2 is ANQGSEA. V dropped 4 bases and J dropped 6; count of bases not matched to a gene: 2. Here the CDR3 DNA reads TGCAGCGTTGGGACTAGCGGGAAGGATACGCAGTATTTT. Translating it yields CSVGTSGKDTQYF.

This clone appeared a few times. V and J are TRBV5-1 and TRBJ1-2; no clear D gene. Trimming shortened V by 4 bases and J by 8 bases, and 18 bases separated the two germline ends. Germline lookup yields CDR1 SGHRS and CDR2 YFSETQ. CDR3 size: 14 residues. In DNA form, the CDR3 reads TGCGCCAGCAGCGGGAACCGGGGTAGAGACGGCTACACCTTC. Protein product: CASSGNRGRDGYTF.

The V and J genes are TRBV29-1 and TRBJ2-3; no clear D gene. The CDR3 runs to 13 residues. V was shortened by 4 bases and J by 2 bases, with 10 bases between the two germline ends. The germline gives CDR1 SQVTM, CDR2 ANQGSEA. The CDR3 spells CSVGWAATDTQYF. The DNA of the CDR3 is TGCAGCGTTGGCTGGGCTGCCACAGATACGCAGTATTTT.

This clone was detected a few times. The J gene is TRBJ2-3, the V gene TRBV6-5, with 10 bases aligning to TRBD1. Trimming cost V 11 bases and J 3 bases; bases outside gene matches: 5. Germline CDR1 is MNHEY and CDR2 is SVGAGI. The CDR3 runs 13 residues. CDR3 bases: TGTGCCGTCCGACAGGGGGCTACAGATACGCAGTATTTT. Its protein is CAVRQGATDTQYF.

About this clone: Germline is not matched at one junction end, which may reflect a read error. V gene TRBV5-1 combines with J gene TRBJ2-6; D not resolved. CDR1 and CDR2 from the germline V gene are SGHRS and YFSETQ. This CDR3 comprises 15 residues. The CDR3 reads CASSLDGSGANVLTF. The CDR3 DNA is TGCGCCAGCAGTTTGGACGGTTCCGGGGCCAACGTCCTGACTTTC.

The rearrangement uses TRBV5-1 and TRBJ2-1, with 7 nucleotides matching TRBD2. The CDR3 has 14 amino acids. Germline values: CDR1 SGHRS, CDR2 YFSETQ. V shed 4 bases, J shed 6 bases, and the junction held 7 bases outside the gene matches. The CDR3 loop is CASSPQTSSNEQFF. In DNA form, the CDR3 reads TGCGCCAGCAGCCCGCAGACTAGCAGCAATGAGCAGTTCTTC.

J is TRBJ1-2 and V is TRBV4-1; 7 bases fit TRBD1. V shed 3 bases, J shed 2 bases, and the junction held 15 bases outside the gene matches. CDR3 length: 18 amino acids. The V gene's germline CDR1 is MGHRA and CDR2 YSYEKL. This CDR3 is CASSHVMQGGPPNYGYTF. CDR3 in DNA: TGCGCCAGCAGCCACGTGATGCAGGGGGGCCCCCCCAACTATGGCTACACCTTC.

The rearrangement uses TRBV11-2 and TRBJ1-1; D not resolved. Germline assignment: CDR1 SGHAT and CDR2 FQNNGV. This CDR3 is built from 13 residues. Trimming removed 3 bases at V and 4 bases at J, with 9 bases between. The chain's CDR3 is CASSFSEGTEAFF. The DNA for the CDR3 is TGTGCCAGCAGCTTCTCGGAGGGCACTGAAGCTTTCTTT.

The gene calls are TRBV5-1 and TRBJ1-2; TRBD1 is a possible D gene (6 bases). Germline CDR1 SGHRS, CDR2 YFSETQ. This CDR3 region has 17 residues. Between the trimmed V and J ends, which lost 0 bases and 5 bases, there was a span of 20 bases. DNA of the CDR3: TGCGCCAGCAGCTTGGCCGGGGGGGGGCTAAAAGAATATGGCTACACCTTC. Translated, it gives CASSLAGGGLKEYGYTF.

The table lists this clone with a few counts. The rearrangement joins TRBV9 to TRBJ2-5; D is uncertain. The V end lost 0 bases, the J end lost 0 bases, and 3 bases lay between the germline ends. Germline CDR1 SGDLS, CDR2 YYNGEE. There are 13 residues in the CDR3. CDR3 sequence reads: CASSVGNQETQYF. In nucleotides, the CDR3 is TGTGCCAGCAGCGTAGGTAACCAAGAGACCCAGTACTTC.

The rearrangement uses TRBV5-1 and TRBJ2-7; the match to TRBD2 covers 8 bases. V was clipped by 1 base and J by 7 bases; unmatched bases: 10. The germline V gene encodes CDR1 SGHRS and CDR2 YFSETQ. The CDR3 consists of 15 residues. CDR3 region: CASSLSGGPYGEQYF. CDR3 in DNA: TGCGCCAGCAGCTTGAGCGGGGGCCCCTATGGGGAGCAGTACTTC.

This CDR3 reads CASSYRTSGLQETQYF. The DNA for the CDR3 is TGTGCCAGCAGCTACCGGACTAGCGGGCTCCAAGAGACCCAGTACTTC. This chain joins TRBV5-4 and TRBJ2-5; 11 bases are shared with TRBD2. V gave up 3 bases and J gave up 1 base; unmatched junction bases: 5. The CDR3 runs to 16 residues. CDR1 and CDR2 (germline): SGHNT, YYREEE (reference sequence).

The J gene is TRBJ2-2, the V gene TRBV27; maybe TRBD1 (6 bases). This CDR3 is 14 amino acids long. Germline CDR1 is MNHEY and CDR2 is SMNVEV (reference sequence). Trimming cost V 2 bases and J 6 bases, with 10 bases left between them. This CDR3 reads CASSLAGVAGELFF. DNA for the CDR3: TGTGCCAGCAGTTTAGCAGGGGTCGCCGGGGAGCTGTTTTTT.

The V and J genes are TRBV7-9 and TRBJ2-2; TRBD2 matches 8 bases. The germline gives CDR1 SEHNR, CDR2 FQNEAQ (reference sequence). This CDR3 is built from 15 residues. J was trimmed by 3 bases and V by 0 bases; bases with no gene match: 0. CDR3 in amino acids: CASSLAGRDTGELFF. DNA for the CDR3: TGTGCCAGCAGCTTAGCCGGGAGGGACACCGGGGAGCTGTTTTTT.

The chain has TRBV2 and TRBJ2-7; maybe TRBD2 (6 bases). Germline V CDR1 and CDR2: SNHLY, FYNNEI. The length of the CDR3 is 17 residues. V lost 2 bases to trimming and J lost 4 bases, with 21 bases between them. The CDR3 region has the DNA TGTGCCAGCAGTGAATTTGGGACGGGAGTGTTCTCTTACGAGCAGTACTTC. It encodes CASSEFGTGVFSYEQYF.

The chain carries TRBV5-1 and TRBJ2-1; tentative D call: TRBD1 (5 bases). The germline V gene has CDR1 SGHRS and CDR2 YFSETQ. The CDR3 contains 14 residues. Trimming removed 0 bases at V and 8 bases at J, with 12 bases between. The CDR3 region is CASSLGQGTDEQFF. The CDR3 DNA reads as TGCGCCAGCAGCTTGGGGCAGGGTACAGATGAGCAGTTCTTC.

The rearrangement links TRBV20-1 to TRBJ1-2, with a tentative D call TRBD1 (5 bases). V lost 8 bases, J lost 6 bases, and 13 bases lay in between. Germline V gives CDR1 DFQATT, CDR2 SNEGSKA (reference sequence). The CDR3 covers 11 residues. Here the CDR3 DNA reads TGCAGTCCAGGGATAAGGGATGGCTACACCTTC. Its protein is CSPGIRDGYTF.

The rearrangement uses TRBV4-3 and TRBJ2-7; 7 bases agree with TRBD1. Germline V gene sequence: CDR1 LGHNA, CDR2 YSLEER. The CDR3 consists of 13 residues. V lost 3 bases and J lost 6; bases outside the gene matches: 5. CDR3 sequence reads: CASSQRQGVEQYF. In DNA, the CDR3 is TGCGCCAGCAGCCAGAGACAGGGAGTCGAGCAGTACTTC.

The chain carries TRBV5-6 and TRBJ1-2; TRBD1 aligns across 8 bases. The CDR3 spans 16 residues. Germline CDR1 is SGHDT and CDR2 is YYEEEE. The V segment lost 4 bases and the J segment 3 bases; nucleotides outside the gene matches: 11. The CDR3 loop is CASSPPGTGLYYGYTF. For the CDR3, the DNA is TGTGCCAGCAGCCCACCCGGGACAGGTTTATACTATGGCTACACCTTC.

This chain links TRBV7-9 with TRBJ1-2; 7 nucleotides line up with TRBD1. The junction had 2 bases not matched to a gene; V was cut back by 1 base and J by 0 bases. CDR3 length: 15 residues. Germline assignment: CDR1 SEHNR and CDR2 FQNEAQ (reference sequence). The CDR3 sequence is CASSLGTGANYGYTF. The CDR3, as DNA: TGTGCCAGCAGCTTAGGGACAGGAGCTAACTATGGCTACACCTTC.

J is TRBJ1-4 and V is TRBV6-1; a weak D match, TRBD1 (6 bases). The CDR3 is made up of 15 amino acids. Germline V gene sequence: CDR1 MNHNS, CDR2 SASEGT. Trimming cost V 2 bases and J 5 bases, with 12 bases left between them. The CDR3 sequence: CASSEIGGGNEKLFF. The CDR3 DNA reads as TGTGCCAGCAGTGAAATAGGGGGGGGGAATGAAAAACTGTTTTTT.

V and J are TRBV6-5 and TRBJ1-5; 7 bases agree with TRBD1. This CDR3 comprises 15 residues. The V and J ends lost 6 bases and 4 bases, in that order; junction bases with no gene match: 9. From germline, CDR1 is MNHEY and CDR2 SVGAGI. CDR3 coding DNA: TGTGCCAGCAGACTTGACAGGGAGGATAATCAGCCCCAGCATTTT. Its translation is CASRLDREDNQPQHF.

This rearrangement joins TRBV5-1 to TRBJ2-3; D may be TRBD2 (6 bases). Germline assignment: CDR1 SGHRS and CDR2 YFSETQ. There are 15 residues in the CDR3. V lost 2 bases to trimming and J lost 0 bases, with 10 bases between them. The CDR3 sequence is CASSLIAASTDTQYF. As DNA, the CDR3 is TGCGCCAGCAGCTTAATAGCGGCTAGCACAGATACGCAGTATTTT.

The chain recombines TRBV30 with TRBJ1-3; no reliable D call. There are 15 residues in the CDR3. The germline gives CDR1 GTSNPN, CDR2 SVGIG (reference sequence). The V end was cut by 3 bases, the J end by 0 bases, with 12 bases between. CDR3 sequence reads: CAWRQTTRSGNTIYF. CDR3 sequence (DNA): TGTGCCTGGAGGCAGACAACCCGCTCTGGAAACACCATATATTTT. The full variable domain, in which reference TRBV30 and TRBJ1-3 provide the parts outside the CDR3, is SQTIHQWPATLVQPVGSPLSLECTVEGTSNPNLYWYRQAAGRGLQLLFYSVGIGQISSEVPQNLSASRPQDRQFILSSKKLLLSDSGFYLCAWRQTTRSGNTIYFGEGSWLTVV.

The rearrangement uses TRBV7-3 and TRBJ1-1, with 9 bases lining up with TRBD1. J gave up 9 bases and V 5 bases, and 10 bases lay outside the gene matches. This CDR3 spans 14 amino acids. Germline V gene data show CDR1 as SGHTA and CDR2 as FQGTGA. CDR3 sequence: CASSPAGTGRKAFF. CDR3 in DNA: TGTGCCAGCAGCCCGGCCGGGACAGGGAGAAAAGCTTTCTTT.